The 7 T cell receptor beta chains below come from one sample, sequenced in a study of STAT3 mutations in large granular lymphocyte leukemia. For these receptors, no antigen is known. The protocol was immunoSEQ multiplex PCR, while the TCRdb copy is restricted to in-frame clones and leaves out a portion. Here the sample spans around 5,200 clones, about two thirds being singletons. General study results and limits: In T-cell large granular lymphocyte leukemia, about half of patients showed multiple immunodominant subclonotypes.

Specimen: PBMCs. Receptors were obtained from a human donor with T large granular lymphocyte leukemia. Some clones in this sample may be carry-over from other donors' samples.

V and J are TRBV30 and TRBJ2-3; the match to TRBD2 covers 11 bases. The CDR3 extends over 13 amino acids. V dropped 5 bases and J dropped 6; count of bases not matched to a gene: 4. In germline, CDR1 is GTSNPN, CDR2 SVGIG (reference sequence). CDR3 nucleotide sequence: TGTGCCTGGTTAGCGGGGGGGTTGGATACGCAGTATTTT. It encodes CAWLAGGLDTQYF.

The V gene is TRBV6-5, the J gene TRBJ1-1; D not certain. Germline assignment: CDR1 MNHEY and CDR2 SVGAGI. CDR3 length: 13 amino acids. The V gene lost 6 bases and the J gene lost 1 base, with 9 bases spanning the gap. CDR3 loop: CASRRQPNTEAFF. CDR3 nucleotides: TGTGCCAGCAGGAGGCAACCGAACACTGAAGCTTTCTTT.

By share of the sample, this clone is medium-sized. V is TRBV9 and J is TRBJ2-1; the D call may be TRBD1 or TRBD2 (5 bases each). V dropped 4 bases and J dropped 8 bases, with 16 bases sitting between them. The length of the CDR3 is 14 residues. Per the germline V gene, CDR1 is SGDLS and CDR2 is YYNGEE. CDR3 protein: CASSIRLLGDEQFF. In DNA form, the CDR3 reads TGTGCCAGCAGCATCAGACTACTGGGGGATGAGCAGTTCTTC.

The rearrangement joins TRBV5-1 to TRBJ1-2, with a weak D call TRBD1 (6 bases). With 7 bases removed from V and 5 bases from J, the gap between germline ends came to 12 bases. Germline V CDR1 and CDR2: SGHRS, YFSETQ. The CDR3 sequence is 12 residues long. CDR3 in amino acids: CASRQDQYGYTF. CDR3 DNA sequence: TGCGCCAGCCGACAGGACCAGTATGGCTACACCTTC. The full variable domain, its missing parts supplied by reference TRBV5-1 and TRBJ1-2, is KAGVTQTPRYLIKTRGQQVTLSCSPISGHRSVSWYQQTPGQGLQFLFEYFSETQRNKGNFPGRFSGRQFSNSRSEMNVSTLELGDSALYLCASRQDQYGYTFGSGTRLTVV.

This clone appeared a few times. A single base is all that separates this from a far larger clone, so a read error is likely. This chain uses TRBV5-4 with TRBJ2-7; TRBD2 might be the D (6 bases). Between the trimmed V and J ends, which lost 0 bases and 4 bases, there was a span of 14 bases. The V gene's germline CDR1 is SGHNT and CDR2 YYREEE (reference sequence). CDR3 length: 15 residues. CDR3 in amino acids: CASSLGWDFGYEQYF. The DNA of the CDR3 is TGTGCCAGCAGCTTGGGGTGGGACTTCGGGTACGAGCAGTACTTC.

The CDR3 coding sequence is TGTGCCAGCTCACCACGAGAAGTATATAGCAATCAGCCCCAGCATTTT. Its translation: CASSPREVYSNQPQHF. V is TRBV18 and J is TRBJ1-5; D remains ambiguous. With 1 base removed from V and 0 bases from J, the gap between germline ends came to 10 bases. CDR1 is KGHSH, CDR2 LQKENI, per germline. The CDR3 spans 16 residues.

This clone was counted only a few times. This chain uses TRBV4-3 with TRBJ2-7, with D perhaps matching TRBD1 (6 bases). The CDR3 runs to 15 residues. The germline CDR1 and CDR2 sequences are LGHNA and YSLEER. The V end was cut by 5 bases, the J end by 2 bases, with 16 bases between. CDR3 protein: CASSFGRGETYEQYF. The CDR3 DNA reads TGCGCCAGCAGCTTCGGCAGGGGAGAAACCTACGAGCAGTACTTC.